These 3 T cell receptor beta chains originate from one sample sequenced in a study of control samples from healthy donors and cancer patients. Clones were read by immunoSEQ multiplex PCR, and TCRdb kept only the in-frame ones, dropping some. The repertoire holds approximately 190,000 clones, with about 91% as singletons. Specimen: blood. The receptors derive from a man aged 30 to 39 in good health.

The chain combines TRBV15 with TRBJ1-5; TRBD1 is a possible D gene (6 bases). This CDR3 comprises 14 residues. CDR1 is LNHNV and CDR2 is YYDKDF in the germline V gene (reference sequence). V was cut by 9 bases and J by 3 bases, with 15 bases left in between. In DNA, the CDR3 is TGTGCCACTAGGGCCGGACAGTTCAATCAGCCCCAGCATTTT. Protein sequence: CATRAGQFNQPQHF.

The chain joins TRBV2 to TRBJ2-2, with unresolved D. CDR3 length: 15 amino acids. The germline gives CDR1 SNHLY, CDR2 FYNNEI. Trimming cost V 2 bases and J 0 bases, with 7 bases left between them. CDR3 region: CASSESASNTGELFF. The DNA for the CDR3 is TGTGCCAGCAGTGAAAGCGCCTCGAACACCGGGGAGCTGTTTTTT.

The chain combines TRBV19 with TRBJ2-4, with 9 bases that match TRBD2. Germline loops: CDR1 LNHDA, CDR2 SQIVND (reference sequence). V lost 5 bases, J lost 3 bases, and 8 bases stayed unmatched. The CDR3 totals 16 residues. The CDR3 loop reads CASSFERGDYKNIQYF. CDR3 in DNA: TGTGCCAGTAGTTTCGAGCGGGGGGACTACAAAAACATTCAGTACTTC.